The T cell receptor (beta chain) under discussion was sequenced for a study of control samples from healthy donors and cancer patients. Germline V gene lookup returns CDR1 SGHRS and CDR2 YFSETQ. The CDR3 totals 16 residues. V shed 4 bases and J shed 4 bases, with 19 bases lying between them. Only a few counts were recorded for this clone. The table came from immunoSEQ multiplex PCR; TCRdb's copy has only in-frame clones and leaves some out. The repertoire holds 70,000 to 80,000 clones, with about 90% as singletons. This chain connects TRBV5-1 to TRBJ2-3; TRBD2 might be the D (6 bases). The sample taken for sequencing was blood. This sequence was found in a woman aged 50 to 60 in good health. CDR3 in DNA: TGCGCCAGCAGCCCGGAGGGCCCTCATATCGCAGATACGCAGTATTTT. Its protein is CASSPEGPHIADTQYF. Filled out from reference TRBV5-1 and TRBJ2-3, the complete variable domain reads KAGVTQTPRYLIKTRGQQVTLSCSPISGHRSVSWYQQTPGQGLQFLFEYFSETQRNKGNFPGRFSGRQFSNSRSEMNVSTLELGDSALYLCASSPEGPHIADTQYFGPGTRLTVL.